The 29 T cell receptor beta chains presented below share a single source sample, sequenced in a study of response to subunit inactivated influenza vaccine. In TCRdb, the RT-PCR reads were re-called with MiXCR into one record per CDR3 protein. This sample has about half a million distinct CDR3 sequences, with about 25% found just once. The source material was CD4+ T cells sorted from PBMCs, sampled about 5 days after vaccination. These receptors originate from a man aged 45-60 years who received an inactivated influenza vaccine.

This clonotype has a handful of counts. The chain couples TRBV4-2 to TRBJ2-7, with 11 nucleotides matching TRBD2. Per the germline V gene, CDR1 is LGHNA and CDR2 is YNFKEQ. V lost 2 bases to trimming and J lost 3 bases; unmatched junction nucleotides: 6. This CDR3 region has 16 residues. The CDR3 reads CASSQRQGLAGYEQYF. Written as DNA, the CDR3 is TGTGCCAGCAGCCAACGTCAAGGACTAGCGGGCTACGAGCAGTACTTC.

The V gene is TRBV9, the J gene TRBJ2-1; maybe TRBD2 (5 bases). Germline CDR1 SGDLS, CDR2 YYNGEE. CDR3 length equals 13 residues. V was cut by 2 bases and J by 8 bases, with 11 bases left in between. The CDR3 DNA follows: TGTGCCAGCAGCGTTGGGAGCCCGGATGAGCAGTTCTTC. Translation: CASSVGSPDEQFF.

The chain couples TRBV24-1 to TRBJ2-1, with D unclear. CDR1 is KGHDR, CDR2 SFDVKD, per germline. The CDR3 extends over 11 amino acids. V was cut by 1 base and J by 10 bases, with 4 bases left in between. The CDR3 reads CATSDFGEQFF. CDR3 nucleotide sequence: TGTGCCACCAGTGATTTCGGAGAGCAGTTCTTC.

DNA for the CDR3: TGTGCCAGCAGCGTCGGACTCCAGGGATCAGATACGCAGTATTTT. Encoded protein: CASSVGLQGSDTQYF. The chain recombines TRBV5-5 with TRBJ2-3; D possibly matches TRBD1 or TRBD2 (5 bases each). V was shortened by 4 bases and J by 4 bases, with 16 bases between the two germline ends. This CDR3 is 15 amino acids long. In germline, CDR1 is SGHKS, CDR2 YYEKEE (reference sequence).

This chain connects TRBV20-1 to TRBJ2-1; tentatively, D is TRBD2 (5 bases). The CDR3 loop spans 15 amino acids. The V end lost 3 bases, the J end lost 1 base, and 13 bases lay between the germline ends. The germline V gene encodes CDR1 DFQATT and CDR2 SNEGSKA (reference sequence). The CDR3 loop is CSASAPGLSYNEQFF. Here the CDR3 DNA reads TGCAGTGCTAGCGCTCCAGGACTGTCCTACAATGAGCAGTTCTTC.

The genes are TRBV20-1 and TRBJ2-7; D not certain. CDR1 and CDR2 from the germline V gene are DFQATT and SNEGSKA (reference sequence). This CDR3 has 12 amino acids. Between the trimmed V and J ends, which lost 1 base and 2 bases, there was a span of 6 bases. The CDR3 spells CSARVAAYEQYF. Here the CDR3 DNA reads TGCAGTGCTAGAGTCGCGGCCTACGAGCAGTACTTC.

This clonotype was seen many times. The chain joins TRBV7-2 to TRBJ1-3; D is undetermined. The CDR3 covers 14 residues. CDR1 and CDR2 (germline): SGHTA, FQGNSA. V was clipped by 5 bases and J by 0 bases, with 8 bases between them. The CDR3 protein is CASSPGFSGNTIYF. In nucleotides, the CDR3 is TGTGCCAGCAGCCCTGGTTTCTCTGGAAACACCATATATTTT.

The chain couples TRBV7-8 to TRBJ2-2; possible D gene TRBD2, 6 bases. Trimming removed 4 bases at V and 5 bases at J, with 8 bases between. The CDR3 loop spans 13 amino acids. Germline CDR1 is SGHVS and CDR2 is FQNEAQ. CDR3 sequence reads: CASSSLATGELFF. The CDR3 DNA follows: TGTGCCAGCAGCTCCCTAGCGACCGGGGAGCTGTTTTTT.

V usage is TRBV4-2 and J usage is TRBJ2-2, with D possibly TRBD2 on 5 matching bases. The CDR3 is 14 residues long. The V end was cut by 1 base, the J end by 3 bases, with 6 bases between. Germline V gene data show CDR1 as LGHNA and CDR2 as YNFKEQ. CDR3 nucleotides: TGTGCCAGCAGCCAAGCGGGGTACACCGGGGAGCTGTTTTTT. This gives the protein CASSQAGYTGELFF.

The chain links TRBV20-1 to TRBJ2-1; perhaps TRBD2 as D (7 bases). CDR1 is DFQATT, CDR2 SNEGSKA, per germline (reference sequence). Deletions cut 6 bases from V and 3 bases from J, with 21 bases between. The CDR3 length is 16 residues. The CDR3 region has the DNA TGCAGTGCCTCTTTATGGGGGGGCCGCGGCTACAATGAGCAGTTCTTC. Translated, it gives CSASLWGGRGYNEQFF.

CDR3 sequence: CASSFRQDQPQHF. In nucleotides, the CDR3 is TGTGCCAGCAGCTTCCGGCAGGACCAGCCCCAGCATTTT. The chain recombines TRBV11-2 with TRBJ1-5; D unclear. Between the trimmed V and J ends, which lost 3 bases and 7 bases, there was a span of 10 bases. The CDR3 extends over 13 amino acids. Per the germline V gene, CDR1 is SGHAT and CDR2 is FQNNGV.

In its sample, this clonotype was seen a few times. This chain uses TRBV7-9 with TRBJ2-7; TRBD1 is a possible D gene (6 bases). The CDR3 sequence is 13 residues long. The germline CDR1 and CDR2 sequences are SEHNR and FQNEAQ (reference sequence). V shed 5 bases and J shed 1 base, with 9 bases lying between them. The CDR3 protein is CASSNRVSYEQYF. The DNA for the CDR3 is TGTGCCAGCAGCAACAGGGTTTCCTACGAGCAGTACTTC.

This chain links TRBV12-3 or TRBV12-4 with TRBJ1-3; D is perhaps TRBD1 (5 bases). The V gene lost 2 bases and the J gene lost 1 base, with 9 bases spanning the gap. The CDR3 totals 15 residues. The CDR3 bases are TGTGCCAGCAGTTTAATGGGGACTTCTGGAAACACCATATATTTT. This sequence encodes CASSLMGTSGNTIYF.

The rearrangement joins TRBV20-1 to TRBJ2-1; D is uncertain. Trimming took 1 base from V and 1 from J, leaving 8 bases between them. Germline CDR1 and CDR2: DFQATT and SNEGSKA (reference sequence). The CDR3 is 14 residues long. The CDR3 sequence is CSARGARSYNEQFF. In DNA, the CDR3 is TGCAGTGCTAGAGGGGCGCGGTCCTACAATGAGCAGTTCTTC.

This rearrangement joins TRBV20-1 to TRBJ1-5; D is ambiguous. Trimming removed 3 bases at V and 4 bases at J, with 22 bases between. The CDR3 has 17 residues. Germline CDR1 is DFQATT and CDR2 is SNEGSKA (reference sequence). CDR3 sequence (DNA): TGCAGTGCTAGCGAGGTTGGGCTCCAACAGAGTAATCAGCCCCAGCATTTT. Protein sequence: CSASEVGLQQSNQPQHF.

The rearrangement joins TRBV7-2 to TRBJ2-4; no clear D gene. The CDR3 has 14 amino acids. V lost 1 base and J lost 4, with 8 bases in between. Germline CDR1 is SGHTA and CDR2 is FQGNSA. CDR3 nucleotides: TGTGCCAGCAGCTTAGGCGGCAGAAAAAACATTCAGTACTTC. Amino acid sequence: CASSLGGRKNIQYF.

The V and J genes are TRBV18 and TRBJ2-3, with D uncertain. The V end lost 8 bases, the J end lost 2 bases, and 17 bases lay between the germline ends. The CDR3 contains 15 residues. Germline-derived CDR1 and CDR2 are KGHSH and LQKENI. The CDR3 loop reads CASNTAGRPTDTQYF. DNA for the CDR3: TGTGCCAGCAACACCGCAGGCAGACCCACAGATACGCAGTATTTT.

This CDR3 is CASREREASYNEQFF. CDR3 sequence (DNA): TGTGCCAGCAGAGAGCGGGAGGCTTCCTACAATGAGCAGTTCTTC. The chain employs TRBV2 and TRBJ2-1, with TRBD2 identical over 9 bases. Germline V gives CDR1 SNHLY, CDR2 FYNNEI. CDR3 length: 15 amino acids. V lost 6 bases and J lost 1; bases outside the gene matches: 4.

This clonotype was seen a single time. The rearrangement links TRBV28 to TRBJ1-2; D is unresolved. CDR1 MDHEN and CDR2 SYDVKM come from the germline V gene. This CDR3 comprises 15 residues. V was shortened by 3 bases and J by 5 bases, with 16 bases between the two germline ends. The CDR3 reads CASSFLREIGYGYTF. CDR3 coding DNA: TGTGCCAGCAGTTTTCTGCGGGAAATCGGGTATGGCTACACCTTC.

CDR3 sequence (DNA): TGCAGTGCTAGAGATCCTAGAAGGAAAACAGATACGCAGTATTTT. This codes for CSARDPRRKTDTQYF. The V and J genes are TRBV20-1 and TRBJ2-3, with D hard to call. Deletions cut 0 bases from V and 3 bases from J, with 13 bases between. The CDR3 spans 15 residues. The germline V gene has CDR1 DFQATT and CDR2 SNEGSKA (reference sequence).

The chain uses TRBV4-3 and TRBJ2-3, with 11 bases aligning to TRBD2. CDR3 length equals 18 residues. Losses at the gene ends were 0 bases for V and 0 bases for J; bases not matched to a gene: 5. CDR1 is LGHNA and CDR2 is YSLEER in the germline V gene. CDR3 in DNA: TGCGCCAGCAGCCAAGAAGGGACTAGCGGACCAAGCACAGATACGCAGTATTTT. Translating gives CASSQEGTSGPSTDTQYF.

This clonotype was counted between two and nine times. The genes are TRBV5-1 and TRBJ2-6; TRBD1 might be the D (6 bases). Trimming took off 4 bases at V and 0 bases at J, with 17 bases between the two ends. The germline gives CDR1 SGHRS, CDR2 YFSETQ. The CDR3 is made up of 18 amino acids. DNA for the CDR3: TGCGCCAGCAGCCCGTCAGGGGACGGGACCTCTGGGGCCAACGTCCTGACTTTC. Protein sequence: CASSPSGDGTSGANVLTF.

The chain links TRBV6-2 or TRBV6-3 to TRBJ2-7; D not certain. Trimming cost V 6 bases and J 0 bases, with 12 bases left between them. CDR1 MNHEY and CDR2 SVGEGT come from the germline V gene. This CDR3 comprises 14 residues. The CDR3 here is CASRRGGFSYEQYF. The CDR3 coding sequence is TGTGCCAGCAGGAGAGGCGGTTTCTCCTACGAGCAGTACTTC.

This chain uses TRBV6-1 with TRBJ2-7, with a possible D match to TRBD2 (5 bases). Germline V gene lookup returns CDR1 MNHNS and CDR2 SASEGT. V shed 8 bases and J shed 1 base, with 18 bases lying between them. This CDR3 is 15 amino acids long. The CDR3 reads CASHPGLSASYEQYF. The CDR3 DNA follows: TGTGCCAGCCATCCCGGACTGTCCGCTTCCTACGAGCAGTACTTC.

This clonotype was counted many times. V is TRBV25-1 and J is TRBJ2-3, with D perhaps TRBD1 (6 bases). Germline CDR1 is MGHDK and CDR2 is SYGVNS. Between the trimmed V and J ends, which lost 5 bases and 6 bases, there was a span of 9 bases. CDR3 length: 12 amino acids. The CDR3 coding sequence is TGTGCCAGCAGTTGGGGGCAGGATACGCAGTATTTT. Translating gives CASSWGQDTQYF.

J is TRBJ2-2 and V is TRBV4-3; 7 bases line up with TRBD1. This CDR3 region has 15 residues. Trimming at V came to 2 bases and at J to 7 bases, leaving 7 bases not matched to a gene. CDR1 and CDR2 from the germline V gene are LGHNA and YSLEER. CDR3 in amino acids: CASSQTTGTGGELFF. CDR3 nucleotides: TGCGCCAGCAGCCAAACGACAGGGACCGGCGGGGAGCTGTTTTTT.

This chain links TRBV28 with TRBJ2-1, with D tentatively TRBD1 (6 bases). The germline CDR1 and CDR2 sequences are MDHEN and SYDVKM. With 5 bases removed from V and 8 bases from J, the gap between germline ends came to 16 bases. This CDR3 comprises 14 residues. The CDR3: CASSVNFGGDEQFF. The CDR3 nucleotides read TGTGCCAGCAGTGTTAACTTTGGGGGCGATGAGCAGTTCTTC.

This clonotype was seen only a few times. The J gene is TRBJ2-2, the V gene TRBV7-6, with D uncertain. V was cut by 5 bases and J by 6 bases, with 13 bases left in between. The CDR3 length is 14 residues. CDR1 and CDR2 from the germline V gene are SGHVS and FNYEAQ. The chain's CDR3 is CASSRRVNPGELFF. The CDR3 region has the DNA TGTGCCAGCAGCCGACGGGTCAACCCCGGGGAGCTGTTTTTT.

The chain combines TRBV12-3 or TRBV12-4 with TRBJ2-1; 10 nucleotides agree with TRBD2. This CDR3 comprises 13 residues. The V segment lost 8 bases and the J segment 9 bases; nucleotides outside the gene matches: 7. The CDR3 DNA sequence: TGTGCCAGCGGGCTAGCGGGGGATCTTGAGCAGTTCTTC. Protein product: CASGLAGDLEQFF.